Sequencing of this TCR beta chain was carried out in a study of graft-versus-host responses after intestinal transplantation. V was shortened by 0 bases and J by 3 bases, with 12 bases between the two germline ends. CDR3 size: 16 residues. Germline loops: CDR1 MGHRA, CDR2 YSYEKL. Profiled with immunoSEQ multiplex PCR; TCRdb holds only in-frame clones, not every one. The table includes tens of thousands of clones, around 83% detected once. Worth noting for this clone: Its antigen is undetermined.

Sequencing was performed on unstimulated CD8+ T cells sorted from spleen or lymph node cells, taken before intestinal transplant. This chain joins TRBV4-1 and TRBJ1-5; D gene ambiguous. The TCR comes from a human donor who received an intestinal transplant. The CDR3 DNA reads as TGCGCCAGCAGCCAAGATGAAAGGGCGTACAATCAGCCCCAGCATTTT. Residues: CASSQDERAYNQPQHF.